The 19 T cell receptor beta chains listed next were all sequenced from one sample in a study of breast tumors, draining lymph nodes, adjacent tissues. TCRdb used MiXCR to reprocess the multiplex PCR reads, holding one entry per CDR3 protein. The sample consists of tens of thousands of distinct CDR3 sequences, under 80% of them appearing once. Sequences were obtained from breast tumor tissue. Every receptor here comes from a female donor with breast cancer. Some clones in this sample may be carry-over from other donors' samples.

The chain is built from TRBV9 and TRBJ2-7; 9 bases fit TRBD1. This CDR3 has 15 amino acids. Germline V gene data show CDR1 as SGDLS and CDR2 as YYNGEE. The trim removed 3 bases at V and 2 bases at J, leaving 6 bases unmatched. The CDR3, as DNA: TGTGCCAGCAGCGACGGGACAGGGTTCACCTACGAGCAGTACTTC. It is translated as CASSDGTGFTYEQYF.

This chain joins TRBV19 and TRBJ2-7; the match to TRBD1 covers 8 bases. The germline CDR1 and CDR2 sequences are LNHDA and SQIVND (reference sequence). J was trimmed by 4 bases and V by 6 bases; bases with no gene match: 8. The CDR3 sequence is 14 residues long. The CDR3 DNA follows: TGTGCCAGTAGCCCAGGGGGCGCATGGTACGAGCAGTACTTC. This encodes CASSPGGAWYEQYF.

The chain employs TRBV7-2 and TRBJ1-5, with D hard to call. CDR1 is SGHTA, CDR2 FQGNSA, per germline. Trimming stripped 5 bases from V and 3 bases from J, with 5 bases between. This CDR3 has 12 residues. The CDR3 protein is CASSRPNQPQHF. The CDR3 coding sequence is TGTGCCAGCAGCCGACCCAATCAGCCCCAGCATTTT.

The chain joins TRBV20-1 to TRBJ2-7; TRBD1 matches 7 bases. Germline V gene sequence: CDR1 DFQATT, CDR2 SNEGSKA (reference sequence). V lost 4 bases and J lost 2; bases outside the gene matches: 11. The CDR3 length is 15 residues. CDR3 protein: CSATHLAGGTYEQYF. CDR3 coding DNA: TGCAGTGCTACCCATCTTGCAGGGGGAACCTACGAGCAGTACTTC.

The CDR3 is CASSLGGPYNEQFF. The CDR3 nucleotides are TGTGCCAGCAGCTTGGGCGGCCCATACAATGAGCAGTTCTTC. V and J are TRBV7-3 and TRBJ2-1; D gene unclear. This CDR3 is 14 amino acids long. V was pared by 3 bases and J by 4 bases, with 10 bases between. CDR1 is SGHTA, CDR2 FQGTGA, per germline.

This clonotype has at least ten counts. The chain is built from TRBV19 and TRBJ1-5, with TRBD1 matching 11 bases. Germline V gene sequence: CDR1 LNHDA, CDR2 SQIVND (reference sequence). The CDR3 sequence is 15 residues long. Unmatched junction bases numbered 9, after V lost 9 bases and J lost 5 bases. The CDR3 DNA reads as TGTGCCAGCACCTGGACAGGGGGCACGGATCAGCCCCAGCATTTT. Its protein product is CASTWTGGTDQPQHF.

The table lists this clonotype with many counts. The J gene is TRBJ2-1, the V gene TRBV3-1; D remains unclear. Trimming removed 4 bases from V and 3 bases from J, with 7 bases in between. This CDR3 comprises 13 residues. Germline V gene sequence: CDR1 LGHDT, CDR2 YNNKEL (reference sequence). CDR3 region: CASSPPLYNEQFF. The CDR3, as DNA: TGTGCCAGCAGCCCCCCCCTCTACAATGAGCAGTTCTTC.

The genes are TRBV24-1 and TRBJ2-2, with D perhaps TRBD1 (6 bases). Germline CDR1 KGHDR, CDR2 SFDVKD. V was clipped by 2 bases and J by 0 bases, with 12 bases between them. The CDR3 has 17 residues. CDR3 residues: CATSDSRGSANTGELFF. CDR3 coding DNA: TGTGCCACCAGTGATTCCAGGGGCAGCGCGAACACCGGGGAGCTGTTTTTT.

With regard to this clonotype: An end of the junction differs from the germline gene, which may be a read error. The CDR3 region has the DNA TGTGCCAGCAGCGTTGGCAGCGTGGCCGGCTGCACCTTC. This codes for CASSVGSVAGCTF. The rearrangement joins TRBV6-1 to TRBJ1-2; D call uncertain. The CDR3 spans 13 residues. The germline V gene has CDR1 MNHNS and CDR2 SASEGT.

This clonotype appeared many times. V is TRBV20-1 and J is TRBJ2-5; TRBD2 aligns across 12 bases. Looked up from germline, CDR1 is DFQATT and CDR2 is SNEGSKA (reference sequence). J gave up 5 bases and V 0 bases, and 10 bases lay outside the gene matches. The CDR3 covers 17 residues. Written as DNA, the CDR3 is TGCAGTGCTAGAGATTTTAGCCTAGCGGGAGGGCCGGAGACCCAGTACTTC. Its protein is CSARDFSLAGGPETQYF.

This clonotype appeared many times. V is TRBV7-3 and J is TRBJ2-3; no definite D call. This CDR3 comprises 13 residues. Trimming cost V 2 bases and J 4 bases, with 7 bases left between them. Germline lookup yields CDR1 SGHTA and CDR2 FQGTGA. CDR3 DNA: TGTGCCAGCAGCTTATTCACGGCAGATACGCAGTATTTT. It codes for CASSLFTADTQYF.

This sequence joins TRBV6-1 and TRBJ1-2, with unresolved D. V dropped 2 bases and J dropped 7 bases, with 2 bases sitting between them. CDR1 is MNHNS, CDR2 SASEGT, per germline. The CDR3 spans 10 residues. CDR3 protein: CASSECGYTF. CDR3 nucleotide sequence: TGTGCCAGCAGTGAATGTGGCTACACCTTC.

This clonotype was detected ten times or more. The chain uses TRBV5-6 and TRBJ2-3; 9 bases map to TRBD2. The CDR3 spans 16 residues. The germline V gene encodes CDR1 SGHDT and CDR2 YYEEEE. J was trimmed by 6 bases and V by 3 bases; bases with no gene match: 11. CDR3 sequence reads: CASSSRIGRGGDTQYF. As DNA, the CDR3 is TGTGCCAGCAGCTCCCGCATTGGGCGGGGGGGGGATACGCAGTATTTT.

In this sample, this clonotype turned up many times. With a much larger clone just one base away, this may be a read error. The J gene is TRBJ1-5, the V gene TRBV20-1; no firm D call. CDR3 length: 15 amino acids. Germline V lookup: CDR1 DFQATT, CDR2 SNEGSKA (reference sequence). CDR3: CSVGRTVDSTQPQHF. Here the CDR3 DNA reads TGCAGTGTTGGAAGGACGGTTGATAGCACTCAGCCCCAGCATTTT.

The chain combines TRBV19 with TRBJ2-7; TRBD2 matches at 7 bases. The CDR3 sequence is 16 residues long. From germline, CDR1 is LNHDA and CDR2 SQIVND (reference sequence). V was pared by 5 bases and J by 3 bases, with 13 bases of the junction left unmatched. DNA for the CDR3: TGTGCCAGTAGTCCCTCCTCTAGCGGCGAGTTCTACGAGCAGTACTTC. Translated, it gives CASSPSSSGEFYEQYF.

This chain connects TRBV20-1 to TRBJ2-1; TRBD2 agrees at 15 bases. Germline V gene data show CDR1 as DFQATT and CDR2 as SNEGSKA (reference sequence). With V trimmed by 3 bases and J by 10 bases, 1 base remained unmatched. This CDR3 has 13 amino acids. CDR3 region: CSARGLAGGEQFF. For the CDR3, the DNA is TGCAGTGCTAGGGGACTAGCGGGGGGCGAGCAGTTCTTC.

This clonotype appeared many times. V usage is TRBV20-1 and J usage is TRBJ1-2; D gene unclear. Germline CDR1 and CDR2: DFQATT and SNEGSKA (reference sequence). The CDR3 extends over 11 amino acids. The V gene lost 0 bases and the J gene lost 7 bases, with 6 bases spanning the gap. The CDR3 region has the DNA TGCAGTGCTAGAGAGGCAGGTGGCTACACCTTC. This translates into CSAREAGGYTF.

The V call is TRBV7-9, the J call TRBJ2-7; 9 bases map to TRBD1. The CDR3 has 18 amino acids. With 5 bases clipped from V and 5 bases from J, the junction kept 19 bases outside the gene matches. CDR1 SEHNR and CDR2 FQNEAQ come from the germline V gene (reference sequence). This chain's CDR3 is CASSEGLLQDRGIDEQYF. The CDR3 bases are TGTGCCAGCAGCGAAGGCCTACTCCAGGACAGGGGAATCGACGAGCAGTACTTC.

The CDR3 loop reads CSVRADYEQYF. The CDR3 coding sequence is TGCAGCGTGAGAGCCGACTACGAGCAGTACTTC. The chain links TRBV29-1 to TRBJ2-7; D unresolved. The CDR3 covers 11 residues. Germline CDR1 and CDR2: SQVTM and ANQGSEA. Trimming left V 6 bases short and J 3 bases short, with 9 bases between.